The 24 T cell receptor beta chains reported below all come from one sample, sequenced in a study of shared clonotypes between healthy human individuals. Sequencing used immunoSEQ multiplex PCR; TCRdb keeps in-frame clones, though not all of them. The sample holds approximately 2,200,000 clones; about 93% are singletons and the top ten take 1.5% to 2%. The naive CD8 population came from CD45RO-negative cells selected for CCR7, without terminally differentiated effector memory CD45RA+ cells. Sequenced: naive CD8+ T cells from PBMCs. These receptors all stem from a man between 18 and 29 years old in good health. Some clones in this sample may be carry-over from other donors' samples.

The CDR3 bases are TGTGCCAGCAGCTCCGTTGGCAGCACAGATACGCAGTATTTT. Translated: CASSSVGSTDTQYF. V and J are TRBV7-9 and TRBJ2-3; D is ambiguous. Germline CDR1 and CDR2: SEHNR and FQNEAQ (reference sequence). The CDR3 length is 14 residues. V was shortened by 4 bases and J by 0 bases, with 8 bases between the two germline ends.

In DNA form, the CDR3 reads TGTGCCAGCAGCAAAGGGACAGCCTACGAGCAGTACTTC. It specifies CASSKGTAYEQYF. The chain employs TRBV28 and TRBJ2-7, with 7 bases identical to TRBD1. Trimming removed 6 bases from V and 2 bases from J; junction bases left unmatched: 4. CDR1 and CDR2 (germline): MDHEN, SYDVKM. The CDR3 has 13 amino acids.

In nucleotides, the CDR3 is TGTGCCTGGAGTGGCCTCTCCGGGGGCGGGAGGCCCCCCGGGGAGCTGTTTTTT. Its translation: CAWSGLSGGGRPPGELFF. The gene calls are TRBV30 and TRBJ2-2; 8 bases agree with TRBD2. Germline-derived CDR1 and CDR2 are GTSNPN and SVGIG (reference sequence). After removal of 1 base from V and 6 bases from J, the junction contained 16 bases not matched to a gene. CDR3 length equals 18 residues. The variable domain in full, completed from reference TRBV30 and TRBJ2-2, reads SQTIHQWPATLVQPVGSPLSLECTVEGTSNPNLYWYRQAAGRGLQLLFYSVGIGQISSEVPQNLSASRPQDRQFILSSKKLLLSDSGFYLCAWSGLSGGGRPPGELFFGEGSRLTVL.

The chain joins TRBV11-2 to TRBJ2-7; D may be TRBD2 (6 bases). Germline V gene sequence: CDR1 SGHAT, CDR2 FQNNGV. The CDR3 totals 15 residues. Trimming pared 8 bases from V and 3 bases from J, leaving 20 bases between. The CDR3 DNA reads as TGTGCCAGCCGCTCGCGGGGCAACTCCAACTACGAGCAGTACTTC. It is translated as CASRSRGNSNYEQYF.

This chain connects TRBV9 to TRBJ2-1; 11 positions match TRBD2. V trimming: 2 bases; J trimming: 8 bases; junction bases outside the gene matches: 12. The CDR3 totals 17 residues. Germline V gene lookup returns CDR1 SGDLS and CDR2 YYNGEE. The CDR3 DNA is TGTGCCAGCAGCGTGGGCCGTAGCGGGAGGGCCTGGTATGAGCAGTTCTTC. Translated: CASSVGRSGRAWYEQFF.

The chain combines TRBV13 with TRBJ2-1; tentative D call: TRBD2 (6 bases). This CDR3 has 14 amino acids. Germline V gene data show CDR1 as PRHDT and CDR2 as FYEKMQ (reference sequence). V dropped 6 bases and J dropped 1 base, with 10 bases sitting between them. The CDR3 DNA follows: TGTGCCAGCAGGGGGACTCCATCCTACAATGAGCAGTTCTTC. Translated: CASRGTPSYNEQFF.

About this clone: This same CDR3 is encoded by further DNA sequences in the sample. The CDR3 DNA is TGTGCCAGCAGCCAAGACAGGGGAACTGAAGCTTTCTTT. Protein: CASSQDRGTEAFF. The chain links TRBV14 to TRBJ1-1; TRBD1 might be the D (6 bases). The V gene lost 0 bases and the J gene lost 5 bases, with 7 bases spanning the gap. Germline values: CDR1 SGHDN, CDR2 FVKESK. The CDR3 loop spans 13 amino acids.

The chain carries TRBV27 and TRBJ2-1, with TRBD2 matching 11 bases. With 5 bases clipped from V and 6 bases from J, the junction kept 15 bases outside the gene matches. Germline V gene sequence: CDR1 MNHEY, CDR2 SMNVEV (reference sequence). This CDR3 has 18 amino acids. The CDR3 coding sequence is TGTGCCAGCAGTCATTGGGGGAGCACTAGCGGGAGAGGCAATGAGCAGTTCTTC. This codes for CASSHWGSTSGRGNEQFF.

About this clone: The sample carries other DNA sequences with the same CDR3. This chain links TRBV6-6 with TRBJ1-1; TRBD1 might be the D (6 bases). This CDR3 is 14 amino acids long. Trimming removed 0 bases from V and 3 bases from J, with 8 bases in between. CDR1 and CDR2 from the germline V gene are MNHNY and SVGAGI (reference sequence). DNA for the CDR3: TGTGCCAGCAGTTACTCCGAGGGGGACACTGAAGCTTTCTTT. This translates into CASSYSEGDTEAFF.

The chain recombines TRBV7-6 with TRBJ2-5, with D unclear. Germline V gene sequence: CDR1 SGHVS, CDR2 FNYEAQ. The V end was cut by 3 bases, the J end by 3 bases, with 5 bases between. CDR3 length equals 12 residues. CDR3 sequence: CASSLLEETQYF. CDR3 in DNA: TGTGCCAGCAGCTTGTTGGAAGAGACCCAGTACTTC.

The genes are TRBV29-1 and TRBJ2-6; D not certain. The ends were cut back, 0 bases at V and 4 bases at J, with 10 bases in the middle. The CDR3 length is 15 residues. The germline V gene encodes CDR1 SQVTM and CDR2 ANQGSEA. DNA for the CDR3: TGCAGCGTTGAAGACTGGCATCTCGGGGCCAACGTCCTGACTTTC. Translating it yields CSVEDWHLGANVLTF.

The chain combines TRBV27 with TRBJ2-7, with TRBD1 identical over 8 bases. The CDR3 loop spans 13 amino acids. The germline CDR1 and CDR2 sequences are MNHEY and SMNVEV (reference sequence). After removal of 8 bases from V and 3 bases from J, the junction contained 6 bases not matched to a gene. CDR3 amino acids: CASQKTGVYEQYF. As DNA, the CDR3 is TGTGCCAGCCAGAAGACAGGGGTCTACGAGCAGTACTTC.

About this clone itself: One end of the junction is discordant with germline, which a read error may explain. The chain uses TRBV11-2 and TRBJ1-3; D is ambiguous. The CDR3 consists of 14 residues. The V gene's germline CDR1 is SGHAT and CDR2 FQNNGV. CDR3 nucleotides: TGTGCCAGCAGCATAGAGGCGTCAGGAAACACCATATATTTT. Its protein product is CASSIEASGNTIYF.

For the CDR3, the DNA is TGCGCCAGCAGTGAGTCACATAATGACTATGGCTACACCTTC. Translated: CASSESHNDYGYTF. The chain combines TRBV10-1 with TRBJ1-2; no clear D gene. Trimming shortened V by 0 bases and J by 3 bases, and 8 bases separated the two germline ends. Germline values: CDR1 WNHNN, CDR2 SYGVQD (reference sequence). This CDR3 has 14 residues.

The chain carries TRBV4-1 and TRBJ2-1; 11 bases match TRBD2. CDR1 and CDR2 from the germline V gene are MGHRA and YSYEKL. V trimming: 4 bases; J trimming: 4 bases; junction bases outside the gene matches: 12. The CDR3 totals 18 residues. The CDR3 region is CASSLTQSLAGGYNEQFF. CDR3 in DNA: TGCGCCAGCAGCCTAACCCAGAGCCTAGCGGGAGGTTACAATGAGCAGTTCTTC.

The rearrangement joins TRBV29-1 to TRBJ2-7; 9 bases line up with TRBD2. The CDR3 has 15 amino acids. Germline loops: CDR1 SQVTM, CDR2 ANQGSEA. V shed 5 bases and J 1 base; nucleotides not matched to a gene: 9. The CDR3 sequence is CSVLGLAPKSYEQYF. CDR3 DNA sequence: TGCAGCGTTCTCGGACTAGCGCCTAAATCCTACGAGCAGTACTTC.

V gene TRBV7-6 combines with J gene TRBJ2-3; the D is unclear. Germline assignment: CDR1 SGHVS and CDR2 FNYEAQ. The V end lost 5 bases, the J end lost 6 bases, and 24 bases lay between the germline ends. The CDR3 consists of 17 residues. The CDR3 nucleotides read TGTGCCAGCAGCCTCATGTCTCGCGGAGCTTCTGCGGATACGCAGTATTTT. It yields the protein CASSLMSRGASADTQYF. The full variable domain, with the rest looked up from reference TRBV7-6 and TRBJ2-3, is GAGVSQSPRYKVTKRGQDVALRCDPISGHVSLYWYRQALGQGPEFLTYFNYEAQQDKSGLPNDRFSAERPEGSISTLTIQRTEQRDSAMYRCASSLMSRGASADTQYFGPGTRLTVL.

The CDR3 nucleotides are TGCAGCGTTGAGGCGGCGAACACCGGGGAGCTGTTTTTT. It encodes CSVEAANTGELFF. The chain employs TRBV29-1 and TRBJ2-2, with D hard to call. Germline values: CDR1 SQVTM, CDR2 ANQGSEA. This CDR3 contains 13 residues. V lost 3 bases and J 0 bases, leaving 5 bases between the germline ends.

The CDR3 spells CASSLVLAGNSPLHF. Here the CDR3 DNA reads TGTGCCAGCAGCTTGGTACTCGCGGGGAATTCACCCCTCCACTTT. This chain uses TRBV28 with TRBJ1-6, with D unclear. Per the germline V gene, CDR1 is MDHEN and CDR2 is SYDVKM. The V gene lost 6 bases and the J gene lost 7 bases, with 16 bases spanning the gap. The CDR3 consists of 15 residues.

V is TRBV29-1 and J is TRBJ2-2; D is perhaps TRBD2 (5 bases). This CDR3 region has 11 residues. V was clipped by 7 bases and J by 7 bases, with 10 bases between them. The germline gives CDR1 SQVTM, CDR2 ANQGSEA. This chain's CDR3 is CSAQAVGELFF. The CDR3 nucleotides read TGCAGCGCACAAGCGGTCGGGGAGCTGTTTTTT.

V is TRBV29-1 and J is TRBJ2-7; 7 nucleotides match TRBD2. The CDR3 is 14 amino acids. V was pared by 6 bases and J by 3 bases, with 11 bases of the junction left unmatched. The germline CDR1 and CDR2 sequences are SQVTM and ANQGSEA. The DNA for the CDR3 is TGCAGCGTGTCCCCCGGTGGGAGGGTCTACGAGCAGTACTTC. Its translation is CSVSPGGRVYEQYF.

The rearrangement uses TRBV7-2 and TRBJ1-5; possibly TRBD1 for D (6 bases). The germline V and J ends were trimmed by 5 bases and 7 bases, with 15 bases remaining between them. Germline V lookup: CDR1 SGHTA, CDR2 FQGNSA. The CDR3 totals 14 residues. CDR3 sequence reads: CASSDRTDIQPQHF. In DNA, the CDR3 is TGTGCCAGCAGCGATCGGACAGATATACAGCCCCAGCATTTT.

This chain connects TRBV27 to TRBJ1-2; weak D call: TRBD1 (5 bases). In germline, CDR1 is MNHEY, CDR2 SMNVEV (reference sequence). The CDR3 totals 14 residues. Trimming stripped 1 base from V and 4 bases from J, with 10 bases between. The CDR3 bases are TGTGCCAGCAGTTTATTGCGCGGGGGCTATGGCTACACCTTC. Translation: CASSLLRGGYGYTF.

This chain uses TRBV9 with TRBJ1-3, with D perhaps matching TRBD1 (5 bases). The CDR3 is made up of 16 amino acids. From germline, CDR1 is SGDLS and CDR2 YYNGEE. Trimming removed 0 bases at V and 5 bases at J, with 15 bases between. The CDR3 loop reads CASSVGFRGERNTIYF. As DNA, the CDR3 is TGTGCCAGCAGCGTAGGGTTCCGGGGCGAGAGAAACACCATATATTTT.